Shown below are 26 T cell receptor beta chains from a single sample sequenced in a study of control samples from healthy donors and cancer patients. Measured with immunoSEQ multiplex PCR; TCRdb has only the in-frame clones, and not every one. The table records about 65,000 clones, over 75% of them present only once. Sequenced sample: PBMCs. The source of these receptors is a woman aged 50 to 60 with colorectal cancer.

V gene TRBV18 combines with J gene TRBJ1-2; D is possibly TRBD1 (5 bases). This CDR3 is 13 amino acids long. The V gene's germline CDR1 is KGHSH and CDR2 LQKENI. V lost 1 base, J lost 8 bases, and 11 bases lay in between. CDR3 protein: CASSPRSQGGYTF. DNA of the CDR3: TGTGCCAGCTCACCACGTTCCCAGGGAGGCTACACCTTC.

The CDR3 DNA sequence: TGCGCCAGCAGCTTGAATGTAAGAGAGACCCAGTACTTC. It codes for CASSLNVRETQYF. V gene TRBV5-1 combines with J gene TRBJ2-5; D gene uncertain. From germline, CDR1 is SGHRS and CDR2 YFSETQ. Trimming left V 1 base short and J 4 bases short, with 8 bases between. There are 13 residues in the CDR3.

The gene calls are TRBV12-3 or TRBV12-4 and TRBJ1-5; D is unresolved. Deletions cut 4 bases from V and 2 bases from J, with 3 bases between. The CDR3 extends over 12 amino acids. DNA for the CDR3: TGTGCCAGCAGTTACGGCAATCAGCCCCAGCATTTT. Translating it yields CASSYGNQPQHF.

The rearrangement uses TRBV25-1 and TRBJ1-5; D possibly corresponds to TRBD1 (6 bases). Germline V CDR1 and CDR2: MGHDK, SYGVNS. V gave up 3 bases and J gave up 3 bases, with 9 bases separating them. The CDR3 has 14 residues. CDR3 residues: CASSDRGVNQPQHF. DNA of the CDR3: TGTGCCAGCAGTGACAGGGGTGTCAATCAGCCCCAGCATTTT.

The chain recombines TRBV7-3 with TRBJ2-7; D is perhaps TRBD2 (6 bases). CDR3 size: 14 residues. Germline-derived CDR1 and CDR2 are SGHTA and FQGTGA. The V gene lost 5 bases and the J gene lost 6 bases, with 17 bases spanning the gap. CDR3 bases: TGTGCCAGCAGCCCAGCCCCGGGAGCGATCGAGCAGTACTTC. Protein: CASSPAPGAIEQYF.

The chain links TRBV6-5 to TRBJ1-5; D gene ambiguous. Germline CDR1 MNHEY, CDR2 SVGAGI. The CDR3 covers 12 residues. V dropped 8 bases and J dropped 5 bases, with 10 bases sitting between them. CDR3 bases: TGTGCCAGCTCTAACTTGGATCAGCCCCAGCATTTT. This translates into CASSNLDQPQHF.

This chain connects TRBV6-5 to TRBJ1-6; TRBD1 agrees at 9 bases. V trimming: 6 bases; J trimming: 10 bases; junction bases outside the gene matches: 7. The CDR3 spans 14 residues. Germline V gene sequence: CDR1 MNHEY, CDR2 SVGAGI. The CDR3 spells CASRADRGGSPLHF. In DNA form, the CDR3 reads TGTGCCAGCAGGGCGGACAGGGGAGGCTCACCCCTCCACTTT.

The chain uses TRBV9 and TRBJ1-4; a possible D gene is TRBD1 (6 bases). The CDR3 is 16 residues long. From germline, CDR1 is SGDLS and CDR2 YYNGEE. The germline V and J ends were trimmed by 0 bases and 5 bases, with 14 bases remaining between them. The CDR3: CASSVDWGQGNEKLFF. In nucleotides, the CDR3 is TGTGCCAGCAGCGTAGATTGGGGGCAGGGAAATGAAAAACTGTTTTTT.

This chain links TRBV7-9 with TRBJ1-2, with 7 nucleotides matching TRBD1. V dropped 5 bases and J dropped 4; count of bases not matched to a gene: 1. The CDR3 has 12 residues. Germline values: CDR1 SEHNR, CDR2 FQNEAQ (reference sequence). CDR3 nucleotide sequence: TGTGCCAGCAGCGGGGACAGCTATGGCTACACCTTC. Its protein product is CASSGDSYGYTF.

This clone was seen once. The chain couples TRBV3-1 (or the pseudogene TRBV3-2) to TRBJ2-3; D remains ambiguous. CDR3 length equals 15 residues. Deletions cut 3 bases from V and 0 bases from J, with 10 bases between. In germline, CDR1 is LGHDT, CDR2 YNNKEL (reference sequence). CDR3 nucleotide sequence: TGTGCCAGCAGCCATTACTATCCTAGCACAGATACGCAGTATTTT. As protein: CASSHYYPSTDTQYF.

The J gene is TRBJ1-1, the V gene TRBV28; 9 nucleotides align to TRBD1. The CDR3 extends over 12 amino acids. The trim removed 11 bases at V and 8 bases at J, leaving 9 bases unmatched. Germline V gives CDR1 MDHEN, CDR2 SYDVKM. The CDR3 DNA follows: TGTGCCGGGACAGGGCTGGGGGACGAAGCTTTCTTT. This encodes CAGTGLGDEAFF.

The chain has TRBV20-1 and TRBJ2-7; 9 nucleotides line up with TRBD2. The CDR3 has 16 residues. CDR1 DFQATT and CDR2 SNEGSKA come from the germline V gene (reference sequence). V shed 3 bases, J shed 0 bases, and the junction held 9 bases outside the gene matches. The CDR3 loop is CSASPSTSGSSYEQYF. In DNA form, the CDR3 reads TGCAGTGCTAGTCCCTCTACTAGCGGGTCCTCCTACGAGCAGTACTTC.

The rearrangement links TRBV19 to TRBJ2-1; 7 nucleotides line up with TRBD2. V lost 6 bases, J lost 8 bases, and 10 bases stayed unmatched. The CDR3 consists of 14 residues. Germline CDR1 LNHDA, CDR2 SQIVND (reference sequence). This CDR3 is CASRQRGSGDEQFF. CDR3 coding DNA: TGTGCCAGTAGGCAGCGGGGCTCGGGGGATGAGCAGTTCTTC.

The chain couples TRBV2 to TRBJ2-7, with D perhaps matching TRBD1 or TRBD2 (5 bases each). Trimming took off 9 bases at V and 5 bases at J, with 14 bases between the two ends. CDR3 length: 12 residues. Germline V gives CDR1 SNHLY, CDR2 FYNNEI. For the CDR3, the DNA is TGTGCCAGGGGGCGAGGGTTCAACGAGCAGTACTTC. Amino acid sequence: CARGRGFNEQYF. The variable domain in full, with the rest retrieved from reference TRBV2 and TRBJ2-7, is EPEVTQTPSHQVTQMGQEVILRCVPISNHLYFYWYRQILGQKVEFLVSFYNNEISEKSEIFDDQFSVERPDGSNFTLKIRSTKLEDSAMYFCARGRGFNEQYFGPGTRLTVT.

V usage is TRBV28 and J usage is TRBJ2-2; 12 bases fit TRBD2. V was clipped by 4 bases and J by 3 bases; unmatched bases: 18. This CDR3 region has 21 residues. Germline V gives CDR1 MDHEN, CDR2 SYDVKM. The CDR3 sequence is CASSSYLTSGRFNGYTGELFF. CDR3 sequence (DNA): TGTGCCAGCAGTTCCTACTTGACTAGCGGGAGATTTAATGGGTACACCGGGGAGCTGTTTTTT.

The V call is TRBV30, the J call TRBJ1-3; D gene uncertain. This CDR3 is 13 amino acids long. Trimming shortened V by 0 bases and J by 2 bases, and 5 bases separated the two germline ends. Germline V lookup: CDR1 GTSNPN, CDR2 SVGIG (reference sequence). CDR3 protein: CAWSVVPGNTIYF. Here the CDR3 DNA reads TGTGCCTGGAGTGTAGTCCCTGGAAACACCATATATTTT.

The chain carries TRBV30 and TRBJ2-5, with no clear D. CDR3 size: 13 residues. The germline CDR1 and CDR2 sequences are GTSNPN and SVGIG (reference sequence). Trimming removed 2 bases from V and 2 bases from J, with 9 bases in between. The CDR3 here is CAWSMGFQETQYF. The CDR3 DNA is TGTGCCTGGAGTATGGGATTTCAAGAGACCCAGTACTTC.

The chain couples TRBV10-2 to TRBJ1-4, with 7 bases identical to TRBD1. The CDR3 consists of 14 residues. Germline CDR1 is WSHSY and CDR2 is SAAADI. V lost 4 bases and J lost 8; bases outside the gene matches: 7. The CDR3 bases are TGCGCCAGCAGTGCTTCTGACAGGGACGAAAAACTGTTTTTT. Translation gives CASSASDRDEKLFF.

The DNA of the CDR3 is TGTGCCAGCAGCCCCCAACCGGGGAACACTGAAGCTTTCTTT. Amino acids: CASSPQPGNTEAFF. The chain employs TRBV7-9 and TRBJ1-1, with no clear D. Germline V gene lookup returns CDR1 SEHNR and CDR2 FQNEAQ (reference sequence). CDR3 length: 14 amino acids. V was trimmed by 5 bases and J by 1 base, leaving 11 bases between them.

The chain links TRBV4-1 to TRBJ2-2; D is undetermined. V lost 3 bases and J 6 bases, leaving 11 bases between the germline ends. The germline V gene has CDR1 MGHRA and CDR2 YSYEKL. This CDR3 spans 14 amino acids. CDR3 sequence (DNA): TGCGCCAGCAGCCACATTTCAGATGCCGGGGAGCTGTTTTTT. It codes for CASSHISDAGELFF.

V usage is TRBV19 and J usage is TRBJ1-2; D perhaps matches TRBD1 (5 bases). Germline CDR1 reads LNHDA; CDR2 reads SQIVND (reference sequence). The CDR3 runs 12 residues. Trimming removed 6 bases from V and 10 bases from J, with 15 bases in between. The CDR3 protein is CASSWLGTYYTF. The CDR3 DNA reads TGTGCCAGTAGCTGGCTGGGGACTTACTACACCTTC.

In its sample, this clone was seen once. This chain links TRBV6-5 with TRBJ1-3, with 10 bases aligning to TRBD1. Germline CDR1 and CDR2: MNHEY and SVGAGI. This CDR3 spans 15 amino acids. V dropped 6 bases and J dropped 2; count of bases not matched to a gene: 4. CDR3: CASRPGQGAGNTIYF. CDR3 nucleotide sequence: TGTGCCAGCAGACCCGGACAGGGGGCTGGAAACACCATATATTTT.

This chain connects TRBV3-1 (or the pseudogene TRBV3-2) to TRBJ2-1, with 8 bases fitting TRBD2. After removal of 6 bases from V and 6 bases from J, the junction contained 4 bases not matched to a gene. This CDR3 has 13 amino acids. The V gene's germline CDR1 is LGHDT and CDR2 YNNKEL (reference sequence). CDR3 sequence reads: CASSRGLANEQFF. CDR3 in DNA: TGTGCCAGCAGTCGTGGACTAGCCAATGAGCAGTTCTTC.

The chain combines TRBV6-5 with TRBJ1-1; 7 positions match TRBD1. V gave up 0 bases and J gave up 13 bases; unmatched junction bases: 11. The germline gives CDR1 MNHEY, CDR2 SVGAGI. This CDR3 contains 14 residues. This chain's CDR3 is CASSYSNRGPHLFF. As DNA, the CDR3 is TGTGCCAGCAGTTACTCCAACAGGGGCCCCCACCTTTTCTTT.

The chain carries TRBV12-5 and TRBJ2-5, with a weak D call TRBD2 (6 bases). The CDR3 sequence is 15 residues long. From germline, CDR1 is LGHNT and CDR2 FRNRAP. V shed 6 bases and J shed 0 bases, with 14 bases lying between them. The CDR3 DNA sequence: TGTGCTAGTGGCCCCACCCGGGAGTACCAAGAGACCCAGTACTTC. Amino acid sequence: CASGPTREYQETQYF.

This clone was seen a few times. The chain employs TRBV2 and TRBJ1-1; a weak D match, TRBD1 (5 bases). This CDR3 is 17 amino acids long. CDR1 is SNHLY, CDR2 FYNNEI, per germline. The ends were cut back, 3 bases at V and 1 base at J, with 18 bases in the middle. CDR3 sequence: CASSEGSWGRTNTEAFF. The CDR3 DNA reads TGTGCCAGCAGTGAGGGGTCTTGGGGCAGGACGAACACTGAAGCTTTCTTT.